One and the same sample provided the 28 T cell receptor beta chains below, sequenced in a study of cytomegalovirus exposure and HLA in healthy donors. This PCR relied on a set of 60 Vbeta primers and 13 Jbeta primers. Clones were read by immunoSEQ multiplex PCR, and TCRdb kept only the in-frame ones, dropping some. The table includes some 57,000 clones, around 90% detected once. Sequences were obtained from PBMCs. The receptors shown here come from a man aged 30 to 39 in good health and CMV-seropositive.

The rearrangement uses TRBV7-9 and TRBJ2-6; a weak D match, TRBD1 (6 bases). This CDR3 comprises 14 residues. The ends were cut back, 11 bases at V and 4 bases at J, with 15 bases in the middle. The germline V gene encodes CDR1 SEHNR and CDR2 FQNEAQ (reference sequence). CDR3: CAVPQGRGANVLTF. In nucleotides, the CDR3 is TGTGCCGTCCCTCAGGGGAGAGGGGCCAACGTCCTGACTTTC.

CDR3 region: CASSLMAGDQPQHF. CDR3 DNA sequence: TGCGCCAGCAGCTTGATGGCAGGGGACCAGCCCCAGCATTTT. The V and J genes are TRBV5-1 and TRBJ1-5; TRBD1 might be the D (6 bases). The CDR3 length is 14 residues. Germline V CDR1 and CDR2: SGHRS, YFSETQ. V lost 1 base and J 7 bases, leaving 12 bases between the germline ends.

V usage is TRBV5-1 and J usage is TRBJ2-7; maybe TRBD1 (5 bases). The CDR3 is 14 residues long. The V and J ends lost 0 bases and 6 bases respectively, with 13 bases between them. CDR1 and CDR2 from the germline V gene are SGHRS and YFSETQ. The CDR3 is CASSLEAGLSEQYF. For the CDR3, the DNA is TGCGCCAGCAGCTTGGAGGCAGGGTTGAGCGAGCAGTACTTC.

This clone was observed a single time. The chain couples TRBV5-6 to TRBJ1-2; the D gene is possibly TRBD1 (5 bases). This CDR3 spans 13 amino acids. V lost 4 bases, J lost 5 bases, and 12 bases lay in between. Germline-derived CDR1 and CDR2 are SGHDT and YYEEEE. CDR3 nucleotide sequence: TGTGCCAGCAGCCTTCAGGGTTTTTATGGCTACACCTTC. Translating gives CASSLQGFYGYTF.

The chain carries TRBV7-9 and TRBJ2-1, with D perhaps matching TRBD2 (5 bases). Germline lookup yields CDR1 SEHNR and CDR2 FQNEAQ (reference sequence). CDR3 length: 15 amino acids. Trimming removed 4 bases at V and 4 bases at J, with 14 bases between. The CDR3: CASSSRTRNYNEQFF. CDR3 coding DNA: TGTGCCAGCAGCTCTCGTACTAGAAATTACAATGAGCAGTTCTTC.

This clone came up a few times. The chain recombines TRBV7-3 with TRBJ2-3; TRBD2 agrees at 11 bases. After removal of 8 bases from V and 2 bases from J, the junction contained 18 bases not matched to a gene. Per the germline V gene, CDR1 is SGHTA and CDR2 is FQGTGA. The CDR3 loop spans 19 amino acids. CDR3 DNA: TGTGCCAGCTGTCGGTTACTGGGGACTAGCGGAGACTTCACAGATACGCAGTATTTT. Translated, it gives CASCRLLGTSGDFTDTQYF.

The chain recombines TRBV4-3 with TRBJ2-3; 11 bases are a match to TRBD2. The CDR3 contains 18 residues. The ends lost 4 bases at V and 5 bases at J; junction bases unmatched: 14. Germline V lookup: CDR1 LGHNA, CDR2 YSLEER. DNA of the CDR3: TGCGCCAGCAGCCGCAGACTAATAGCGGGAGGGCCAGAAGATACGCAGTATTTT. Translation gives CASSRRLIAGGPEDTQYF.

This sequence joins TRBV7-9 and TRBJ2-5; 7 bases are a match to TRBD1. V was pared by 1 base and J by 5 bases, with 7 bases of the junction left unmatched. The CDR3 spans 15 residues. Germline V gene lookup returns CDR1 SEHNR and CDR2 FQNEAQ (reference sequence). The CDR3 protein is CASSLGRGGRETQYF. CDR3 DNA sequence: TGTGCCAGCAGCTTAGGTAGAGGGGGCCGGGAGACCCAGTACTTC.

The chain is built from TRBV25-1 and TRBJ1-1; 8 positions match TRBD1. Germline CDR1 MGHDK, CDR2 SYGVNS. The CDR3 runs 13 residues. Unmatched junction bases numbered 13, after V lost 8 bases and J lost 11 bases. The CDR3 DNA sequence: TGTGCCAGCGGGGGAGGACAGGGCGGGCTCGCTTTCTTT. Translating gives CASGGGQGGLAFF.

This clone is a singleton in its sample. The chain combines TRBV5-4 with TRBJ1-1; 7 bases agree with TRBD1. The trim removed 1 base at V and 5 bases at J, leaving 14 bases unmatched. This CDR3 has 17 amino acids. The germline V gene has CDR1 SGHNT and CDR2 YYREEE (reference sequence). The DNA for the CDR3 is TGTGCCAGCAGCTTGAGTCCCCGACAGGGAAGGAGGACTGAAGCTTTCTTT. Protein product: CASSLSPRQGRRTEAFF.

The chain carries TRBV5-1 and TRBJ2-7; D perhaps matches TRBD2 (6 bases). CDR1 and CDR2 (germline): SGHRS, YFSETQ. The length of the CDR3 is 13 residues. Between the trimmed V and J ends, which lost 3 bases and 0 bases, there was a span of 7 bases. Here the CDR3 DNA reads TGCGCCAGCAGCTGGCGGGACTCCTACGAGCAGTACTTC. Its protein product is CASSWRDSYEQYF.

J is TRBJ1-2 and V is TRBV11-3; TRBD1 agrees at 10 bases. Germline-derived CDR1 and CDR2 are SGHNT and YENEEA. The CDR3 consists of 15 residues. Trimming cost V 6 bases and J 6 bases; bases outside gene matches: 10. CDR3 sequence reads: CASSHDPGQGNGYTF. CDR3 coding DNA: TGTGCCAGCAGTCACGATCCGGGACAGGGGAATGGCTACACCTTC.

The chain carries TRBV9 and TRBJ1-1; 7 bases are a match to TRBD1. J was trimmed by 4 bases and V by 1 base; bases with no gene match: 7. This CDR3 is built from 15 residues. Germline V gives CDR1 SGDLS, CDR2 YYNGEE. The CDR3 spells CASSVSGGRSTEAFF. Written as DNA, the CDR3 is TGTGCCAGCAGCGTATCAGGGGGAAGATCCACTGAAGCTTTCTTT.

The genes are TRBV21-1 and TRBJ2-2; the table assigns TRBD2, which was not confirmed against the DNA. TRBV21-1 counts as a pseudogene. The CDR3 runs 15 residues. The CDR3 DNA reads TGTGCCAGCAGCAAAGGGAGGAAGAACACCGGGGAGCTGTTTTTT. This codes for CASSKGRKNTGELFF.

The chain joins TRBV27 to TRBJ2-7; D is perhaps TRBD1 (8 bases). V was pared by 5 bases and J by 2 bases, with 16 bases between. CDR1 and CDR2 (germline): MNHEY, SMNVEV (reference sequence). The CDR3 has 15 residues. CDR3 amino acids: CASSLRGTGTYEQYF. In DNA, the CDR3 is TGTGCCAGCAGTCTGCGGGGGACAGGAACCTACGAGCAGTACTTC.

The rearrangement links TRBV7-3 to TRBJ2-1; maybe TRBD2 (5 bases). CDR1 is SGHTA and CDR2 is FQGTGA in the germline V gene. This CDR3 is built from 16 residues. V was trimmed by 1 base and J by 4 bases, leaving 14 bases between them. CDR3 sequence reads: CASSLNGNWDYNEQFF. CDR3 bases: TGTGCCAGCAGCTTAAACGGGAATTGGGATTACAATGAGCAGTTCTTC.

This sequence joins TRBV14 and TRBJ2-3; tentatively, D is TRBD2 (5 bases). The CDR3 spans 15 residues. Germline values: CDR1 SGHDN, CDR2 FVKESK. V lost 0 bases, J lost 0 bases, and 7 bases lay in between. CDR3 bases: TGTGCCAGCAGCCAAGAAGGCGGGAGCACAGATACGCAGTATTTT. It specifies CASSQEGGSTDTQYF.

The chain recombines TRBV12-5 with TRBJ2-7, with 7 bases fitting TRBD2. Trimming removed 0 bases from V and 2 bases from J; junction bases left unmatched: 4. This CDR3 contains 15 residues. From germline, CDR1 is LGHNT and CDR2 FRNRAP. CDR3 sequence reads: CASGLVLGGAYEQYF. Written as DNA, the CDR3 is TGTGCTAGTGGTTTGGTACTGGGAGGGGCCTACGAGCAGTACTTC. Filled out from reference TRBV12-5 and TRBJ2-7, the complete variable domain reads DARVTQTPRHKVTEMGQEVTMRCQPILGHNTVFWYRQTMMQGLELLAYFRNRAPLDDSGMPKDRFSAEMPDATLATLKIQPSEPRDSAVYFCASGLVLGGAYEQYFGPGTRLTVT.

A single count supports this clone. J is TRBJ1-5 and V is TRBV12-5; maybe TRBD1 (5 bases). Germline CDR1 is LGHNT and CDR2 is FRNRAP. Between the trimmed V and J ends, which lost 1 base and 2 bases, there was a span of 6 bases. CDR3 length: 14 residues. The CDR3 DNA reads TGTGCTAGTGGTTTGGAGGGGCGCAATCAGCCCCAGCATTTT. This encodes CASGLEGRNQPQHF.

As DNA, the CDR3 is TGTGCCAGCCAGGGCTCGGCCAAAAACATTCAGTACTTC. It is translated as CASQGSAKNIQYF. This chain links TRBV11-3 with TRBJ2-4; TRBD1 is a possible D gene (5 bases). The CDR3 sequence is 13 residues long. Deletions cut 8 bases from V and 1 base from J, with 9 bases between. Germline V CDR1 and CDR2: SGHNT, YENEEA.

The chain uses TRBV19 and TRBJ1-4; D remains unclear. The CDR3 length is 14 residues. Germline CDR1 LNHDA, CDR2 SQIVND (reference sequence). With 10 bases removed from V and 4 bases from J, the gap between germline ends came to 16 bases. The CDR3 is CATRGRQINEKLFF. The CDR3 nucleotides read TGTGCCACCCGAGGAAGGCAGATTAATGAAAAACTGTTTTTT.

The chain is built from TRBV11-3 and TRBJ2-3; a weak D match, TRBD2 (5 bases). This CDR3 is 14 amino acids long. Per germline, CDR1 SGHNT and CDR2 YENEEA. With 6 bases removed from V and 1 base from J, the gap between germline ends came to 11 bases. The CDR3 bases are TGTGCCAGCAGTCGCAGGACTGGCACAGATACGCAGTATTTT. Translating it yields CASSRRTGTDTQYF.

V gene TRBV7-2 combines with J gene TRBJ2-7; tentative D call: TRBD2 (6 bases). CDR1 and CDR2 from the germline V gene are SGHTA and FQGNSA. The V end was cut by 4 bases, the J end by 2 bases, with 15 bases between. CDR3 length equals 15 residues. The CDR3 protein is CASSYMGLQAYEQYF. In DNA, the CDR3 is TGTGCCAGCAGCTATATGGGACTCCAAGCCTACGAGCAGTACTTC.

This chain connects TRBV5-6 to TRBJ1-4; D gene unclear. The V gene lost 1 base and the J gene lost 0 bases, with 19 bases spanning the gap. The CDR3 runs 19 residues. Germline V gives CDR1 SGHDT, CDR2 YYEEEE. The CDR3 nucleotides read TGTGCCAGCAGCTTGATGATATGGAGGATAGAGGCAACTAATGAAAAACTGTTTTTT. Translation gives CASSLMIWRIEATNEKLFF.

In its sample, this clone was seen a few times. The V call is TRBV6-1, the J call TRBJ2-7; 8 bases align to TRBD1. Germline V gene data show CDR1 as MNHNS and CDR2 as SASEGT. This CDR3 comprises 15 residues. Trimming at V came to 5 bases and at J to 4 bases, leaving 10 bases not matched to a gene. The CDR3 protein is CASSISGTGAYEQYF. As DNA, the CDR3 is TGTGCCAGCAGTATTTCCGGGACAGGAGCTTACGAGCAGTACTTC.

The chain is built from TRBV30 and TRBJ1-4; D ambiguous. V lost 0 bases to trimming and J lost 7 bases, with 12 bases between them. There are 14 residues in the CDR3. Looked up from germline, CDR1 is GTSNPN and CDR2 is SVGIG (reference sequence). CDR3 DNA sequence: TGTGCCTGGAGTGTGGGCGGAGGGAGTGAAAAACTGTTTTTT. Amino acid sequence: CAWSVGGGSEKLFF.

This clone showed up just once. This chain connects TRBV6-5 to TRBJ1-3, with TRBD1 as a possible D gene (5 bases). The germline V gene encodes CDR1 MNHEY and CDR2 SVGAGI. Between the trimmed V and J ends, which lost 4 bases and 1 base, there was a span of 14 bases. The CDR3 is 16 amino acids. CDR3 in DNA: TGTGCCAGCAGTTCCTTTCCGCGACAGTCTGGAAACACCATATATTTT. This translates into CASSSFPRQSGNTIYF.

The chain uses TRBV6-1 and TRBJ1-1, with a tentative D call TRBD1 (5 bases). The CDR3 length is 13 residues. The germline CDR1 and CDR2 sequences are MNHNS and SASEGT. The germline V and J ends were trimmed by 5 bases and 6 bases, with 13 bases remaining between them. The CDR3 DNA sequence: TGTGCCAGCAGTTTCGGGGGGAGGGCTGAAGCTTTCTTT. Translated, it gives CASSFGGRAEAFF.